The clone carrying this T cell receptor beta chain showed up just a few times. Its specificity is unknown. This entry belongs to a study of T-cell memory formation after mild COVID-19. It was 5'RACE with constant-segment primers that produced the TCR alpha and TCR beta cDNA libraries, which carried sample barcodes and UMIs. TCRdb redid the calling of the 5' RACE reads with MiXCR, one entry per CDR3 protein. The sample has 450,000 to 700,000 distinct CDR3 sequences, roughly 17% seen once; the top ten hold about 12%. Study-level points and caveats: Contracting CD4+ clones sat mainly in CM and EM; CD8+ in EMRA.

The sample was PBMCs or a T cell subset sorted from them (not recorded which). This TCR was recovered from an adult woman who had mild COVID-19 (a few samples of this study predate the infection). Cell type and time point are not known.

The CDR3 protein is CASSLGPRLAVYEQYF. As DNA, the CDR3 is TGTGCCAGCAGCTTAGGCCCGAGGCTAGCGGTATACGAGCAGTACTTC. The chain couples TRBV7-8 to TRBJ2-7; 7 bases line up with TRBD2. The CDR3 sequence is 16 residues long. Germline-derived CDR1 and CDR2 are SGHVS and FQNEAQ. The junction had 10 bases not matched to a gene; V was cut back by 1 base and J by 4 bases.